The count of the clone carrying this TCR beta chain is one. Its antigen remains unidentified. Germline V gene sequence: CDR1 SQVTM, CDR2 ANQGSEA. The CDR3 extends over 12 amino acids. The ends were cut back, 3 bases at V and 9 bases at J, with 12 bases in the middle. The data belong to a study of T cell responses to AZD1222 COVID-19 vaccine. Profiling relied on immunoSEQ multiplex PCR, and the TCRdb table lists in-frame clones only, not all of them. Among about 130,000 clones listed, 94% were seen once. Study-level findings and limits: Distributed over spike, vaccine-associated CD4 TCRs predominated at 160-218 and 743-854. A mostly white British donor set with more females was recruited, and clonal diversity was possibly underestimated.

The gene calls are TRBV29-1 and TRBJ2-1, with D hard to call. This sequence originates from an adult in good health. Sequences were derived from peripheral blood, sampled on day 0 of AZD1222 vaccination. CDR3: CSVDDSGLEQFF. The CDR3 DNA follows: TGCAGCGTTGATGATTCTGGCCTTGAGCAGTTCTTC.